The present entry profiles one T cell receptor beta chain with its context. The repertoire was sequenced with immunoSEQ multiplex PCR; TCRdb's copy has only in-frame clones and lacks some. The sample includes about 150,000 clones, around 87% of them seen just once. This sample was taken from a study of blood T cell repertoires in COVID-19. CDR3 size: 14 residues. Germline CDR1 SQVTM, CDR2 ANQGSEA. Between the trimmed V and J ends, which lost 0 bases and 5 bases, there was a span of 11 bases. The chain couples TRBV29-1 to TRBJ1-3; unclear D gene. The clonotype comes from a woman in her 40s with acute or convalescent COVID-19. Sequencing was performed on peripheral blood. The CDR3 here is CSVEDLVQRNTIYF. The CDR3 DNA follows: TGCAGCGTTGAAGATCTGGTGCAGAGAAACACCATATATTTT.